This entry describes one TCR beta chain. Antigen unknown. This specimen belongs to a study of blood T cells in healthy people across ages. Whole-study findings and limits: Correlation between TCR beta diversity and naive T cell percentage was strong. Diversity was higher, and naive CD4+ cells more numerous, in long-lived donors than in aged donors.

The authors ran a second PCR of roughly 6 to 12 cycles using a sample-barcoded 5' primer and a J-beta primer mix. From the 5' RACE reads, TCRdb called clonotypes with MiXCR, one entry per CDR3 protein. This table has some 1,800,000 distinct CDR3 sequences, 30% to 40% appearing once. The receptor was isolated from a human donor in good health. The sequenced material came from blood.

The CDR3 region has the DNA TGTGCCAGCAGCCCAGGACAGGGACAAAACTATGGCTACACCTTC. Its translation is CASSPGQGQNYGYTF. This chain connects TRBV5-5 to TRBJ1-2; 8 nucleotides agree with TRBD1. This CDR3 is built from 15 residues. Germline values: CDR1 SGHKS, CDR2 YYEKEE (reference sequence). Unmatched junction bases numbered 7, after V lost 4 bases and J lost 2 bases.